Listed below are T cell receptor beta chains from one sample, sequenced in a study of shared clonotypes between healthy human individuals. The protocol was immunoSEQ multiplex PCR, while the TCRdb copy is restricted to in-frame clones and leaves out a portion. The data hold some 1.5 million clones, with 95% to 99% observed a single time. The sequencing input was naive CD4+ T cells sorted from blood. The receptors originated from a man aged 25-45 years in good health. CDR3s include the opening cysteine and the closing phenylalanine or tryptophan. D genes are given only for firm matches. Clone size is shown for a subset of rows, as once, few, many or a class of expanded clone.

clone_size: NA
j_call: TRBJ2-1
d_call: NA
v_call: TRBV29-1
cdr3_aa: CSVERVTGAGSYNEQFF
cdr3_nt: TGCAGCGTTGAAAGGGTTACAGGTGCGGGCTCCTACAATGAGCAGTTCTTC

clone_size: NA
j_call: TRBJ2-5
d_call: NA
v_call: TRBV7-9
cdr3_aa: CASSPGGSGAETQYF
cdr3_nt: TGTGCCAGCAGCCCAGGAGGTTCGGGGGCCGAGACCCAGTACTTC

clone_size: once
j_call: TRBJ2-7
d_call: TRBD1
v_call: TRBV29-1
cdr3_aa: CSVTGTGDYEQYF
cdr3_nt: TGCAGCGTTACCGGGACAGGGGACTACGAGCAGTACTTC

clone_size: NA
j_call: TRBJ1-3
d_call: NA
v_call: TRBV5-6
cdr3_aa: CASRPSGTENTIYF
cdr3_nt: TGTGCCAGCAGACCCTCGGGGACTGAAAACACCATATATTTT

clone_size: NA
j_call: TRBJ2-3
d_call: NA
v_call: TRBV9
cdr3_aa: CASSVAWVRGPDTQYF
cdr3_nt: TGTGCCAGCAGCGTAGCTTGGGTCAGGGGCCCAGATACGCAGTATTTT

clone_size: NA
j_call: TRBJ2-3
d_call: NA
v_call: TRBV10-1
cdr3_aa: CASSEYVGNTDTQYF
cdr3_nt: TGCGCCAGCAGTGAGTATGTGGGGAACACAGATACGCAGTATTTT

clone_size: NA
j_call: TRBJ1-5
d_call: NA
v_call: TRBV15
cdr3_aa: CATSRVASNQPQHF
cdr3_nt: TGTGCCACCAGCAGAGTCGCGAGCAATCAGCCCCAGCATTTT

clone_size: NA
j_call: TRBJ1-1
d_call: NA
v_call: TRBV7-2
cdr3_aa: CASSPTRGNTEAFF
cdr3_nt: TGTGCCAGCAGCCCGACCCGAGGGAATACTGAAGCTTTCTTT

clone_size: NA
j_call: TRBJ2-3
d_call: TRBD2
v_call: TRBV9
cdr3_aa: CASSARLGGSAVPDTQYF
cdr3_nt: TGTGCCAGCAGCGCGCGACTCGGGGGGTCTGCCGTGCCAGATACGCAGTATTTT

clone_size: NA
j_call: TRBJ2-7
d_call: TRBD2
v_call: TRBV18
cdr3_aa: CASTSSGGYEQYF
cdr3_nt: TGTGCCAGCACATCTAGCGGGGGGTACGAGCAGTACTTC